Listed below are T cell receptor beta chains from one sample, sequenced in a study of post-analysis software for immune sequencing data. TCRdb itself ran the PCR reads through MiXCR, one entry per CDR3 protein. This table holds about 500,000 distinct CDR3 sequences, roughly 45% found once. Sequencing was carried out using blood. The receptors here all came from a girl between 5 and 17 years old with multiple sclerosis. CDR3s include the opening cysteine and the closing phenylalanine or tryptophan. The D gene is left open where the match is weak. Some rows have no size entry. The others give once, few or many, or a class for an expanded clone.

abundance: -; d_gene: -; v_gene: TRBV7-2; j_gene: TRBJ2-7; len: 14; CDR3aa: CASSWPGRGHEQYF; CDR3nt: TGTGCCAGCAGCTGGCCGGGCCGCGGCCACGAGCAGTACTTC
abundance: -; d_gene: TRBD2; v_gene: TRBV3-1; j_gene: TRBJ2-3; len: 17; CDR3aa: CASSQDVASGIADTQYF; CDR3nt: TGTGCCAGCAGCCAAGATGTAGCTAGCGGGATTGCAGATACGCAGTATTTT
abundance: few; d_gene: TRBD1; v_gene: TRBV9; j_gene: TRBJ2-3; len: 16; CDR3aa: CASSPPGDRRSDTQYF; CDR3nt: TGTGCCAGCAGCCCCCCAGGGGACAGACGCTCAGATACGCAGTATTTT
abundance: once; d_gene: TRBD1; v_gene: TRBV4-1; j_gene: TRBJ2-6; len: 18; CDR3aa: CASSQEAGGLSGANVLTF; CDR3nt: TGCGCCAGCAGCCAAGAGGCAGGGGGCCTATCTGGGGCCAACGTCCTGACTTTC
abundance: -; d_gene: TRBD1; v_gene: TRBV5-1; j_gene: TRBJ2-1; len: 14; CDR3aa: CASSLGQGLSEQFF; CDR3nt: TGCGCCAGCAGCTTAGGACAGGGGCTGAGTGAGCAGTTCTTC
abundance: -; d_gene: TRBD1; v_gene: TRBV19; j_gene: TRBJ1-1; len: 14; CDR3aa: CASRIDRVHTEAFF; CDR3nt: TGTGCCAGTAGGATTGACAGGGTGCATACTGAAGCTTTCTTT
abundance: many; d_gene: TRBD1; v_gene: TRBV25-1; j_gene: TRBJ1-2; len: 12; CDR3aa: CASNAQGGGYTF; CDR3nt: TGTGCCAGCAACGCCCAGGGGGGAGGCTACACCTTC
abundance: few; d_gene: TRBD2; v_gene: TRBV11-3; j_gene: TRBJ2-7; len: 15; CDR3aa: CASSLYLAGGNEQYF; CDR3nt: TGTGCCAGCAGCTTATATCTAGCGGGAGGGAACGAGCAGTACTTC
abundance: -; d_gene: TRBD2; v_gene: TRBV20-1; j_gene: TRBJ2-3; len: 14; CDR3aa: CSARASGNADTQYF; CDR3nt: TGCAGTGCTAGAGCTAGCGGGAACGCAGATACGCAGTATTTT
abundance: -; d_gene: TRBD1; v_gene: TRBV29-1; j_gene: TRBJ2-5; len: 15; CDR3aa: CSVERAGGLQETQYF; CDR3nt: TGCAGCGTTGAACGGGCAGGGGGCTTACAAGAGACCCAGTACTTC
abundance: -; d_gene: TRBD2; v_gene: TRBV6-6; j_gene: TRBJ2-5; len: 15; CDR3aa: CASRIRREGRNEQYF; CDR3nt: TGTGCCAGCAGAATCCGGCGGGAGGGCCGCAATGAGCAGTACTTC
abundance: -; d_gene: TRBD1; v_gene: TRBV25-1; j_gene: TRBJ2-2; len: 13; CDR3aa: CASSTGVTGELFF; CDR3nt: TGTGCCAGCAGTACAGGGGTAACCGGGGAGCTGTTTTTT
abundance: many; d_gene: TRBD2; v_gene: TRBV6-5; j_gene: TRBJ2-7; len: 15; CDR3aa: CASSYSGLAGYEQYF; CDR3nt: TGTGCCAGCAGTTACTCAGGACTAGCGGGTTACGAGCAGTACTTC
abundance: -; d_gene: TRBD2; v_gene: TRBV7-2; j_gene: TRBJ2-5; len: 18; CDR3aa: CASSLTWGLAGVRETQYF; CDR3nt: TGTGCCAGCAGCTTAACGTGGGGACTAGCGGGAGTGAGAGAGACCCAGTACTTC
abundance: -; d_gene: TRBD2; v_gene: TRBV13; j_gene: TRBJ2-7; len: 19; CDR3aa: CASSATTRLAGASSYEQYF; CDR3nt: TGTGCCAGCAGCGCTACGACCCGACTAGCGGGAGCCAGCTCCTACGAGCAGTACTTC
abundance: few; d_gene: TRBD1; v_gene: TRBV20-1; j_gene: TRBJ2-1; len: 12; CDR3aa: CSARGQGDFEFF; CDR3nt: TGCAGTGCGAGAGGACAGGGTGATTTTGAGTTCTTC
abundance: -; d_gene: TRBD2; v_gene: TRBV12-3/TRBV12-4; j_gene: TRBJ2-1; len: 16; CDR3aa: CASSSASGRAENEQFF; CDR3nt: TGTGCCAGCAGTTCAGCTAGCGGGAGGGCCGAGAATGAGCAGTTCTTC
abundance: -; d_gene: -; v_gene: TRBV28; j_gene: TRBJ1-2; len: 13; CDR3aa: CASSLRTGYGYTF; CDR3nt: TGTGCCAGCAGTCTCCGAACAGGCTATGGCTACACCTTC
abundance: -; d_gene: -; v_gene: TRBV20-1; j_gene: TRBJ2-5; len: 12; CDR3aa: CSGVGLRNEQYF; CDR3nt: TGCAGTGGGGTGGGTCTCCGGAATGAGCAGTACTTC
abundance: few; d_gene: TRBD2; v_gene: TRBV20-1; j_gene: TRBJ2-3; len: 15; CDR3aa: CSASWSREGTDTQYF; CDR3nt: TGCAGTGCCTCCTGGTCGCGGGAGGGCACAGATACGCAGTATTTT
abundance: -; d_gene: TRBD1; v_gene: TRBV9; j_gene: TRBJ1-1; len: 15; CDR3aa: CASSVAQGGLGEAFF; CDR3nt: TGTGCCAGCAGCGTAGCCCAGGGGGGCTTGGGTGAAGCTTTCTTT
abundance: -; d_gene: TRBD1; v_gene: TRBV6-5; j_gene: TRBJ2-5; len: 15; CDR3aa: CASSSGTGVPETQYF; CDR3nt: TGTGCCAGCAGCTCCGGGACAGGAGTGCCAGAGACCCAGTACTTC
abundance: -; d_gene: TRBD2; v_gene: TRBV20-1; j_gene: TRBJ2-1; len: 15; CDR3aa: CSARDTSGRNNEQFF; CDR3nt: TGCAGTGCTAGAGATACTAGCGGGAGAAACAATGAGCAGTTCTTC
abundance: -; d_gene: -; v_gene: TRBV20-1; j_gene: TRBJ2-5; len: 14; CDR3aa: CSAATRVFQETQYF; CDR3nt: TGCAGTGCTGCCACTAGAGTATTTCAAGAGACCCAGTACTTC
abundance: -; d_gene: TRBD2; v_gene: TRBV20-1; j_gene: TRBJ2-7; len: 14; CDR3aa: CSARTSGIEYEQYF; CDR3nt: TGCAGTGCCAGAACTAGCGGGATCGAGTACGAGCAGTACTTC
abundance: -; d_gene: -; v_gene: TRBV7-2; j_gene: TRBJ1-5; len: 13; CDR3aa: CASSSEGEQPQHF; CDR3nt: TGTGCCAGCAGCTCGGAGGGGGAACAGCCCCAGCATTTT
abundance: few; d_gene: TRBD2; v_gene: TRBV12-3/TRBV12-4; j_gene: TRBJ2-1; len: 16; CDR3aa: CASTLLLAGGYNEQFF; CDR3nt: TGTGCCAGCACCCTCTTACTAGCGGGTGGCTACAATGAGCAGTTCTTC
abundance: few; d_gene: -; v_gene: TRBV29-1; j_gene: TRBJ2-1; len: 12; CDR3aa: CSPRDTMGEQFF; CDR3nt: TGCAGCCCCCGGGACACTATGGGCGAGCAGTTCTTC
abundance: -; d_gene: TRBD2; v_gene: TRBV10-1; j_gene: TRBJ2-7; len: 17; CDR3aa: CASSRGLGLADSYEQYF; CDR3nt: TGCGCCAGCAGTCGGGGACTGGGACTAGCGGACTCCTACGAGCAGTACTTC
abundance: few; d_gene: TRBD2; v_gene: TRBV9; j_gene: TRBJ2-7; len: 15; CDR3aa: CASSPAAGWSYEQYF; CDR3nt: TGTGCCAGCAGCCCTGCAGCGGGATGGTCCTACGAGCAGTACTTC